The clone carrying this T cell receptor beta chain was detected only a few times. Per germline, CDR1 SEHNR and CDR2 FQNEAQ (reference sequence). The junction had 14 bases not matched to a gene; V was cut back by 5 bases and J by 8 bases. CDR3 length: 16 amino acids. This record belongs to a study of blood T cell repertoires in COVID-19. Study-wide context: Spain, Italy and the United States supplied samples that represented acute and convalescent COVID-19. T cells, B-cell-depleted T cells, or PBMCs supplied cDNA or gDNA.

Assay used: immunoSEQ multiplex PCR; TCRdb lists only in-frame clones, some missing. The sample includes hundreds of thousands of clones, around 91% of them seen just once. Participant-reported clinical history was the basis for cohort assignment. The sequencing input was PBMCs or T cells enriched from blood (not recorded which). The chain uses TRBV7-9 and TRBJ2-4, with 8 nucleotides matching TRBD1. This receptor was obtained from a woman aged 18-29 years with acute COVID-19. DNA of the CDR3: TGTGCCAGCAGCCCACGCGGACAGGGTGGTCGCGACATTCAGTACTTC. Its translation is CASSPRGQGGRDIQYF.